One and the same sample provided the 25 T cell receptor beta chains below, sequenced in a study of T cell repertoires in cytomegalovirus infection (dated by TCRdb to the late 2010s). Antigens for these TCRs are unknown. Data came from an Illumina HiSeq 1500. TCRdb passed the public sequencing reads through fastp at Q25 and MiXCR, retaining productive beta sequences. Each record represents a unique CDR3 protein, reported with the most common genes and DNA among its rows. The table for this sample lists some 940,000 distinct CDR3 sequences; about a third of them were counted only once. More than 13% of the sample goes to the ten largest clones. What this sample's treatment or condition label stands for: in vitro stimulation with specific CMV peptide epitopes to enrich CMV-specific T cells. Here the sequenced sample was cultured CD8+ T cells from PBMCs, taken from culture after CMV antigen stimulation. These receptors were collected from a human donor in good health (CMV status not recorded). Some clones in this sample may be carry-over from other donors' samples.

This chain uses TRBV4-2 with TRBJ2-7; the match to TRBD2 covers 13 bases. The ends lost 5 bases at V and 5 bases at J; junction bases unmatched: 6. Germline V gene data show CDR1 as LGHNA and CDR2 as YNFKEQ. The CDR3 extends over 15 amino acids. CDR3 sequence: CASSSRLAGGHEQYF. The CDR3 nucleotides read TGTGCCAGCAGCTCGCGACTAGCGGGGGGCCACGAGCAGTACTTC.

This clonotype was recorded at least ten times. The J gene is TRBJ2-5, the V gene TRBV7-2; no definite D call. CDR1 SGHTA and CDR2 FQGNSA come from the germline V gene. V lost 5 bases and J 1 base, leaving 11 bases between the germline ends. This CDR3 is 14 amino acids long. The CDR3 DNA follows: TGTGCCAGCAGCCCTGCAGCAGGCCAAGAGACCCAGTACTTC. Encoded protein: CASSPAAGQETQYF.

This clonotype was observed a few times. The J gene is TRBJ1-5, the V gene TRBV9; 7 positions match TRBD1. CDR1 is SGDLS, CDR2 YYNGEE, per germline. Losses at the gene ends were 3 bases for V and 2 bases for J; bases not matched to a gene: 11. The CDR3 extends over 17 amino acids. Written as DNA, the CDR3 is TGTGCCAGCAGCGCCGGGACAGATCCGGGGGGCAATCAGCCCCAGCATTTT. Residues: CASSAGTDPGGNQPQHF. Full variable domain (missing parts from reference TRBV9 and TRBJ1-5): DSGVTQTPKHLITATGQRVTLRCSPRSGDLSVYWYQQSLDQGLQFLIQYYNGEERAKGNILERFSAQQFPDLHSELNLSSLELGDSALYFCASSAGTDPGGNQPQHFGDGTRLSIL.

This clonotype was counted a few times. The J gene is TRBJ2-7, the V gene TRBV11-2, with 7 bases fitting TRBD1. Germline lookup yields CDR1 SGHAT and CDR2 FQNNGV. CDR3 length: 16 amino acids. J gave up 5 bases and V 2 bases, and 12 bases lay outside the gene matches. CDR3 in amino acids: CASSLWGQNRYDEQYV. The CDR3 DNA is TGTGCCAGCAGCTTATGGGGACAGAACAGGTACGACGAGCAGTACGTC.

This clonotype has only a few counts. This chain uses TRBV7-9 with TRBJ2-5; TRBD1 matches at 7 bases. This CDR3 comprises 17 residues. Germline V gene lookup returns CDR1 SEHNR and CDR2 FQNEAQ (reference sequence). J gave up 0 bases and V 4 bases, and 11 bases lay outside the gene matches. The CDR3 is CASSSRRQGADQETQYF. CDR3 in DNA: TGTGCCAGCAGCTCTCGTCGACAGGGAGCCGACCAAGAGACCCAGTACTTC.

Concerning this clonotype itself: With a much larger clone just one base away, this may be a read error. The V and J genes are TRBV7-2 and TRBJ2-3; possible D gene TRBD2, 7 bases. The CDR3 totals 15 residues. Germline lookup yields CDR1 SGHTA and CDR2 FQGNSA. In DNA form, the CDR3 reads TGTGTCAGCAGCTTAGTGCGGGGGCTCACAGATACGCAGTATTTT. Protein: CVSSLVRGLTDTQYF.

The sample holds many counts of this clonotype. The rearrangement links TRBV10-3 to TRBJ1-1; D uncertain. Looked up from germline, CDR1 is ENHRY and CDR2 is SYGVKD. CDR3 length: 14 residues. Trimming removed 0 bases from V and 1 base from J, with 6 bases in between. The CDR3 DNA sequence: TGTGCCATCAGTGAGTCTGACGGGAACACTGAAGCTTTCTTT. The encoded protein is CAISESDGNTEAFF.

CDR3 nucleotides: TGTGCCATCAGAGCCCGGGACAGGGCTGGAAACACCATATATTTT. It is translated as CAIRARDRAGNTIYF. V is TRBV10-3 and J is TRBJ1-3; 9 bases align to TRBD1. Per the germline V gene, CDR1 is ENHRY and CDR2 is SYGVKD. The CDR3 length is 15 residues. Germline trimming cut 6 bases from V and 2 bases from J; bases unmatched to any gene: 5.

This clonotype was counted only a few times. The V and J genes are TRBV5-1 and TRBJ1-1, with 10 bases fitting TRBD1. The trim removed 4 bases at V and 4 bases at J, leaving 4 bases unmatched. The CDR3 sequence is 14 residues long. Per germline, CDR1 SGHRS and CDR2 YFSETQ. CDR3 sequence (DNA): TGCGCCAGCAGCGACGGGACAGGGGTCACTGAAGCTTTCTTT. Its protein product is CASSDGTGVTEAFF.

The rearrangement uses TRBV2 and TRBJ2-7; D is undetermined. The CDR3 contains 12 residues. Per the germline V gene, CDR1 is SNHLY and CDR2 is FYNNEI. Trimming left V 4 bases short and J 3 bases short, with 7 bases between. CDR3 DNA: TGTGCCAGCAGTGCGACATTCTACGAGCAGTACGTC. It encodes CASSATFYEQYV.

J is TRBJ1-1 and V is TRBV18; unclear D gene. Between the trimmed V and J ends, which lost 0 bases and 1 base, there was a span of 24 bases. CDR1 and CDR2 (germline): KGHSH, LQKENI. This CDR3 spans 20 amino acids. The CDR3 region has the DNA TGTGCCAGCTCACCACCGATCTACCGGGGAGGCGAAAAGGAGAACACTGAAGCTTTCTTT. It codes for CASSPPIYRGGEKENTEAFF. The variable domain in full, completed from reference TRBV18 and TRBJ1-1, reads NAGVMQNPRHLVRRRGQEARLRCSPMKGHSHVYWYRQLPEEGLKFMVYLQKENIIDESGMPKERFSAEFPKEGPSILRIQQVVRGDSAAYFCASSPPIYRGGEKENTEAFFGQGTRLTVV.

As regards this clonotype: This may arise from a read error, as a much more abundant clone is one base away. DNA for the CDR3: TGTGCCAGCAACTTAGCACCCCCCGGGACAGGGGGGAAAAACATTCAGTACTTC. This translates into CASNLAPPGTGGKNIQYF. J is TRBJ2-4 and V is TRBV7-4, with TRBD1 matching 11 bases. The germline V gene has CDR1 SGHVT and CDR2 SQSDAQ. The CDR3 is made up of 18 amino acids. The full variable domain, in which reference TRBV7-4 and TRBJ2-4 provide the parts outside the CDR3, is GAGVSQSPRYKVAKRGRDVALRCDSISGHVTLYWYRQTLGQGSEVLTYSQSDAQRDKSGRPSGRFSAERPERSVSTLKIQRTEQGDSAVYLCASNLAPPGTGGKNIQYFGAGTRLSVL.

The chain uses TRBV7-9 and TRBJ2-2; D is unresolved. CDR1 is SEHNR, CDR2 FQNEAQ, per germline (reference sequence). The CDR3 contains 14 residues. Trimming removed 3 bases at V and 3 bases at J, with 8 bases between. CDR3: CASSLSSHTGELFF. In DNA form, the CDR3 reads TGTGCCAGCAGCTTGAGCAGTCACACCGGGGAGCTGTTTTTT.

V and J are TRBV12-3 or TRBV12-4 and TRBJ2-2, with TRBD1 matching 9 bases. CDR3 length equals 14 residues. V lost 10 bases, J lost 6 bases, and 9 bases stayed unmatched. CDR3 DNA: TGTGCCACCGAGGACAGGGGAAACGCCGGGGAGCTGTTTTTT. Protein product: CATEDRGNAGELFF.

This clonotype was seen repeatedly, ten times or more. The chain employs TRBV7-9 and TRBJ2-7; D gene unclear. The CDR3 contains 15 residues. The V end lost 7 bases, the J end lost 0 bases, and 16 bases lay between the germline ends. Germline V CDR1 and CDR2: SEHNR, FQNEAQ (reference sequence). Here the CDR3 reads CASNPQDGSSYEQYV. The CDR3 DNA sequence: TGTGCCAGCAACCCTCAGGACGGCAGCTCCTACGAGCAGTACGTC.

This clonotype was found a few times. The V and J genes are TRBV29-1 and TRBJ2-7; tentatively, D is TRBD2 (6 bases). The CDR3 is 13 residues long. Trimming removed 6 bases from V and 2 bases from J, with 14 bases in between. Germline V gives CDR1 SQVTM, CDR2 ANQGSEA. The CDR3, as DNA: TGCAGCGTCGTTTATGGAGGGGCCTACGAGCAGTACTTC. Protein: CSVVYGGAYEQYF.

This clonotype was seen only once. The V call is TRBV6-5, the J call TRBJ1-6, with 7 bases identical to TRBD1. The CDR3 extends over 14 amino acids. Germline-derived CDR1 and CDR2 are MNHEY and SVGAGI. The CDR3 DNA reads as TGTGTCACCGGACCGGGACAGTATAATTCACCCCTCCACTTT. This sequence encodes CVTGPGQYNSPLHF.

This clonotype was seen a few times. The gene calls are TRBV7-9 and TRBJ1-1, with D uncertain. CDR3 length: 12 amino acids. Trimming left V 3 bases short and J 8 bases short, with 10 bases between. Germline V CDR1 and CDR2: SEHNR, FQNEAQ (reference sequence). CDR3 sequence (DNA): TGTGCCAGCAGCTTGGAGGGATTAGAAGCTTTCTTT. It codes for CASSLEGLEAFF.

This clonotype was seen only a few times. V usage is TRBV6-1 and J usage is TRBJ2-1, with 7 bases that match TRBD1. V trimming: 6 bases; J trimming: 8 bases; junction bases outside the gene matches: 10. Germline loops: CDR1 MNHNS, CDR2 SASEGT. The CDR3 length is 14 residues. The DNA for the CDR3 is TGTGCCAGCAGCTCCGAGACAGGGATCCATGAGCAGTTCTTC. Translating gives CASSSETGIHEQFF.

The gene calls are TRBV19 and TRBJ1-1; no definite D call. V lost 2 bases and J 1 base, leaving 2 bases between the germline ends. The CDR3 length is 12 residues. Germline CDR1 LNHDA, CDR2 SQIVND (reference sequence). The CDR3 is CASSIWNTEAFF. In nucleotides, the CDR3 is TGTGCCAGTAGTATATGGAACACTGAAGCTTTCTTT.

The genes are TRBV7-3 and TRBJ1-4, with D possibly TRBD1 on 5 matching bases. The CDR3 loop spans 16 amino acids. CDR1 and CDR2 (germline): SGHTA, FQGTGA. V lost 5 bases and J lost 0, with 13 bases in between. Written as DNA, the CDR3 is TGTGCCAGCAGCGCACAGGTTGCGGCAACTAATGAAAAACTGTTTTTT. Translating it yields CASSAQVAATNEKLFF.

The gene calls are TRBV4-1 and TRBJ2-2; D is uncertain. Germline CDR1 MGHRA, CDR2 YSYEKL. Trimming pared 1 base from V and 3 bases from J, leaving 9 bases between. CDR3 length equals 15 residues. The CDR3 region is CASSQGWAYTGELFF. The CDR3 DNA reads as TGCGCCAGCAGCCAAGGATGGGCCTACACCGGGGAGCTGTTTTTT.

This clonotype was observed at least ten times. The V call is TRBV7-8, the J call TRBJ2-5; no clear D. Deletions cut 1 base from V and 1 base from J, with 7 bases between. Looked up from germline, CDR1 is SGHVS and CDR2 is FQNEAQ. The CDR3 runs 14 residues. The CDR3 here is CASSLEAGQETQYF. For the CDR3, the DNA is TGTGCCAGCAGCTTAGAAGCAGGCCAAGAGACCCAGTACTTC.

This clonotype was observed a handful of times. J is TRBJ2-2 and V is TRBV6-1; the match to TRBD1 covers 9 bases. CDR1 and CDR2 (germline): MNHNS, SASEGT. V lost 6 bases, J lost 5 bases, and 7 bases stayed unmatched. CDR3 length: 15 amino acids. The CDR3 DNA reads TGTGCCAGCAGCGATAGGGACAGGGCGACCGGGGAGCTGTTTTTT. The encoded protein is CASSDRDRATGELFF.

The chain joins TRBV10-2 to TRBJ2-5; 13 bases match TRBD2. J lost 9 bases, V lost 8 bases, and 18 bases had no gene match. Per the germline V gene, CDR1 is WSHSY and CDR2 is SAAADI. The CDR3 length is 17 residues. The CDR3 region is CASQGRTSGGTWMAQYF. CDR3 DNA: TGCGCCAGCCAAGGGAGGACTAGCGGGGGAACCTGGATGGCCCAGTACTTC.